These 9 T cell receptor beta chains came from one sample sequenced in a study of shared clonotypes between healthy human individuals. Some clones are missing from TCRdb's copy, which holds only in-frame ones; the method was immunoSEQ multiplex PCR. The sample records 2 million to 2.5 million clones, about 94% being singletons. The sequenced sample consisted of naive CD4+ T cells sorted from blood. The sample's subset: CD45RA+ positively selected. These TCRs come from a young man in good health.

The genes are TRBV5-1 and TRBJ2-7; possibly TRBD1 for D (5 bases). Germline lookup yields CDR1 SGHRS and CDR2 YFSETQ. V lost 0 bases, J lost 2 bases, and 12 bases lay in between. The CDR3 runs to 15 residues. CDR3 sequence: CASSLALGDPYEQYF. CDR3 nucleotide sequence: TGCGCCAGCAGCTTGGCCTTAGGGGATCCCTACGAGCAGTACTTC.

In nucleotides, the CDR3 is TGCAGCGGGGTTCTCGGGGTTCGTTACACTGAAGCTTTCTTT. Its protein product is CSGVLGVRYTEAFF. The gene calls are TRBV29-1 and TRBJ1-1; unclear D gene. CDR1 and CDR2 from the germline V gene are SQVTM and ANQGSEA. The V gene lost 7 bases and the J gene lost 3 bases, with 18 bases spanning the gap. The length of the CDR3 is 14 residues.

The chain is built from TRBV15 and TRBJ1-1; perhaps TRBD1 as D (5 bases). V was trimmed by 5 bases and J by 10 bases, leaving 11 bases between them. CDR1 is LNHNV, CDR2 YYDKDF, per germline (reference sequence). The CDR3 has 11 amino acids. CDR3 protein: CATSGGGGAFF. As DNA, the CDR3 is TGTGCCACCAGCGGGGGAGGTGGAGCTTTCTTT.

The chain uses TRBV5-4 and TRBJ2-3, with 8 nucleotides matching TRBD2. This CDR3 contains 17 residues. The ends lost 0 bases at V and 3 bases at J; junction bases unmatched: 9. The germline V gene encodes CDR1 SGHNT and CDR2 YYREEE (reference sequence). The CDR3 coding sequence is TGTGCCAGCAGCTTGGCCACTAGCGGACGAGGAACAGATACGCAGTATTTT. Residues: CASSLATSGRGTDTQYF.

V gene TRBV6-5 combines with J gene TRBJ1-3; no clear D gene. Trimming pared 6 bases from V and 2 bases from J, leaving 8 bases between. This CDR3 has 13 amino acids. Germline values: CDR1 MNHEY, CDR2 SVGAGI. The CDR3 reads CASSPSTGNTIYF. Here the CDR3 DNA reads TGTGCCAGCAGCCCATCCACTGGAAACACCATATATTTT.

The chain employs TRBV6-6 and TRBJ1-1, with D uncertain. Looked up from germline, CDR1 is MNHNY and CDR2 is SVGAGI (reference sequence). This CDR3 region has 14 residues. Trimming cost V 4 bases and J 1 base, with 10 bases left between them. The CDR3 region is CASSSGVGNTEAFF. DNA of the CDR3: TGTGCCAGCAGTTCTGGGGTGGGGAACACTGAAGCTTTCTTT.

CDR3 protein: CASSLDSGTGVSETQYF. CDR3 sequence (DNA): TGCGCCAGCAGCTTGGACTCCGGGACAGGGGTTTCGGAGACCCAGTACTTC. The chain recombines TRBV5-1 with TRBJ2-5, with 10 bases identical to TRBD1. V dropped 0 bases and J dropped 5; count of bases not matched to a gene: 10. Germline V gene data show CDR1 as SGHRS and CDR2 as YFSETQ. This CDR3 contains 17 residues.

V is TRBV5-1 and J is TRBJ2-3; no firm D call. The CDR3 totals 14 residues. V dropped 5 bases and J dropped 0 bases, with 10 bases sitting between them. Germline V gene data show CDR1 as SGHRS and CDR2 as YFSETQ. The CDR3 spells CASRQTDSTDTQYF. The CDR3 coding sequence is TGCGCCAGCAGGCAGACTGACAGCACAGATACGCAGTATTTT.

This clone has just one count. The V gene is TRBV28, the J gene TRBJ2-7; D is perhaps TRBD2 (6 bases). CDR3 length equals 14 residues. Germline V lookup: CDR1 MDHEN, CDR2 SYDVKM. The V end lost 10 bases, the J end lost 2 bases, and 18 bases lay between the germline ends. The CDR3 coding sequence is TGTGCCACCACCGCCTACGGGGGAGCCTACGAGCAGTACTTC. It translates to CATTAYGGAYEQYF.